Sequencing of this TCR beta chain was carried out in a study of blood T cells in healthy people across ages. A second PCR, run for about 7 to 11 cycles, used a sample-barcoded 5' primer plus a J-beta primer mix. TCRdb reanalysed the 5' RACE reads using MiXCR and keeps one entry per CDR3 protein. Of under 750,000 distinct CDR3 sequences in the sample, 40% to 55% were seen once. The CDR3 length is 13 residues. Trimming at V came to 10 bases and at J to 13 bases, leaving 15 bases not matched to a gene. Germline V gives CDR1 MNHNY, CDR2 SVGAGI (reference sequence). This chain uses TRBV6-6 with TRBJ1-4; 7 nucleotides match TRBD1. Specimen: blood. The receptor comes from a man older than 75 in good health. The CDR3 region has the DNA TGTGCCACATCCAAAAACGACGGACAGGTACTGTTTTTT. Its protein product is CATSKNDGQVLFF.